These T cell receptor beta chains were read from a single sample in a study of blood T cell repertoires in COVID-19. Here immunoSEQ multiplex PCR was the method, and the copy in TCRdb shows in-frame clones only, minus some. The sample has 110,000 to 150,000 clones, around 79% seen once; the top ten hold around 5%. The sample was peripheral blood. All receptors derive from a woman in her 70s with COVID-19, enrolled during active disease. Each CDR3 is given with its conserved first and last residue. Fields, in order: V gene, J gene, D gene, CDR3 protein. D genes are given only for firm matches.

v_gene: TRBV6-1
j_gene: TRBJ1-2
d_gene: TRBD1
CDR3aa: CASSEGTGPNYGYTF

v_gene: TRBV5-6
j_gene: TRBJ1-2
d_gene: .
CDR3aa: CASSTRTDPYGYTF

v_gene: TRBV5-1
j_gene: TRBJ2-5
d_gene: TRBD2
CDR3aa: CASGRGGALGETQYF

v_gene: TRBV6-2/TRBV6-3
j_gene: TRBJ2-1
d_gene: TRBD2
CDR3aa: CASSPRSGGANEQFF

v_gene: TRBV9
j_gene: TRBJ2-2
d_gene: TRBD2
CDR3aa: CASSVLAGATGELFF

v_gene: TRBV11-3
j_gene: TRBJ2-1
d_gene: TRBD1
CDR3aa: CASSLDLGTGTYNEQFF

v_gene: TRBV12-3/TRBV12-4
j_gene: TRBJ2-5
d_gene: .
CDR3aa: CASSRTEETQYF

v_gene: TRBV7-8
j_gene: TRBJ1-1
d_gene: TRBD1
CDR3aa: CASSLGDRNTEAFF

v_gene: TRBV2
j_gene: TRBJ1-2
d_gene: .
CDR3aa: CASSEGFSAPRPGYGYTF

v_gene: TRBV3-1/TRBV3-2
j_gene: TRBJ1-2
d_gene: .
CDR3aa: CASSQGQAYGYTF

v_gene: TRBV18
j_gene: TRBJ2-5
d_gene: .
CDR3aa: CASSPGAGGGGETQYF

v_gene: TRBV4-1
j_gene: TRBJ2-5
d_gene: .
CDR3aa: CASSHTLFARSPGEETQYF

v_gene: TRBV5-1
j_gene: TRBJ2-3
d_gene: .
CDR3aa: CASSLESMQYF

v_gene: TRBV3-1/TRBV3-2
j_gene: TRBJ1-5
d_gene: .
CDR3aa: CASSQEIGGNQPQHF

v_gene: TRBV29-1
j_gene: TRBJ1-2
d_gene: .
CDR3aa: CSVDPQTSYGYTF

v_gene: TRBV5-3
j_gene: TRBJ2-1
d_gene: .
CDR3aa: CARSLRAGPYNEQFF

v_gene: TRBV19
j_gene: TRBJ2-1
d_gene: .
CDR3aa: CASSMTGRAYNEQFF

v_gene: TRBV20-1
j_gene: TRBJ2-3
d_gene: TRBD1
CDR3aa: CSASRTGESDTQYF

v_gene: TRBV12-3/TRBV12-4
j_gene: TRBJ1-5
d_gene: .
CDR3aa: CASSRGSNQPQHF

v_gene: TRBV20-1
j_gene: TRBJ1-3
d_gene: .
CDR3aa: CSALKTDTIYF

v_gene: TRBV6-5
j_gene: TRBJ2-7
d_gene: .
CDR3aa: CASKIKGAGEQYF

v_gene: TRBV18
j_gene: TRBJ1-1
d_gene: .
CDR3aa: CASSEAREAEAFF

v_gene: TRBV20-1
j_gene: TRBJ2-7
d_gene: .
CDR3aa: CSANVEPQQYF

v_gene: TRBV4-2
j_gene: TRBJ1-1
d_gene: TRBD1
CDR3aa: CASSQRGQGFTEAFF

v_gene: TRBV19
j_gene: TRBJ1-1
d_gene: TRBD1
CDR3aa: CASTGGRTEAFF

v_gene: TRBV19
j_gene: TRBJ1-2
d_gene: TRBD1
CDR3aa: CASSPGGKTKNYGYTF

v_gene: TRBV20-1
j_gene: TRBJ1-4
d_gene: .
CDR3aa: CSASDSGGFSEKLFF

v_gene: TRBV5-1
j_gene: TRBJ1-1
d_gene: .
CDR3aa: CASSSEPQPNTEAFF

v_gene: TRBV5-6
j_gene: TRBJ1-4
d_gene: .
CDR3aa: CASSSVTTNEKLFF

v_gene: TRBV27
j_gene: TRBJ1-6
d_gene: .
CDR3aa: CASTELGSPLHF

v_gene: TRBV19
j_gene: TRBJ2-2
d_gene: TRBD1
CDR3aa: CASKTGAAGELFF

v_gene: TRBV19
j_gene: TRBJ1-4
d_gene: TRBD1
CDR3aa: CASSPDRGRGEKLFF

v_gene: TRBV18
j_gene: TRBJ1-2
d_gene: .
CDR3aa: CASSPPVGGLRGYTF

v_gene: TRBV3-1/TRBV3-2
j_gene: TRBJ1-6
d_gene: .
CDR3aa: CASRDSSYNSPLHF

v_gene: TRBV20-1
j_gene: TRBJ1-2
d_gene: .
CDR3aa: CSARGVGGYTF

v_gene: TRBV5-1
j_gene: TRBJ1-2
d_gene: TRBD1
CDR3aa: CASGVGTGATGRGYTF

v_gene: TRBV5-4
j_gene: TRBJ2-7
d_gene: TRBD1
CDR3aa: CASSKGQGLVYEQYF

v_gene: TRBV4-2
j_gene: TRBJ2-2
d_gene: .
CDR3aa: CASSHAQGTGELFF

v_gene: TRBV5-6
j_gene: TRBJ2-2
d_gene: .
CDR3aa: CASSRNRATGELFF

v_gene: TRBV28
j_gene: TRBJ1-6
d_gene: .
CDR3aa: CASKTRLINSPLHF

v_gene: TRBV10-3
j_gene: TRBJ1-2
d_gene: TRBD1
CDR3aa: CAIRLSYGTGDYGYTF

v_gene: TRBV19
j_gene: TRBJ2-3
d_gene: TRBD2
CDR3aa: CASSPPSGSTDTQYF

v_gene: TRBV4-1
j_gene: TRBJ2-1
d_gene: TRBD2
CDR3aa: CASSHPTSGGAHEQFF

v_gene: TRBV11-1
j_gene: TRBJ2-5
d_gene: TRBD1
CDR3aa: CASSPGTGGETQYF

v_gene: TRBV4-1
j_gene: TRBJ2-7
d_gene: TRBD2
CDR3aa: CASSWTSEASYEQYF

v_gene: TRBV5-1
j_gene: TRBJ2-7
d_gene: TRBD1
CDR3aa: CASSLPGTGSEQYF

v_gene: TRBV4-1
j_gene: TRBJ2-1
d_gene: TRBD2
CDR3aa: CASSQDRGGSPRYNEQFF

v_gene: TRBV6-5
j_gene: TRBJ1-5
d_gene: .
CDR3aa: CASTRGDSNQPQHF

v_gene: TRBV6-5
j_gene: TRBJ1-6
d_gene: TRBD1
CDR3aa: CASNLGQGNSPLHF

v_gene: TRBV7-6
j_gene: TRBJ1-1
d_gene: .
CDR3aa: CASSDSNTEAFF

v_gene: TRBV5-1
j_gene: TRBJ2-7
d_gene: TRBD2
CDR3aa: CASSAAGTTNREQYF

v_gene: TRBV6-2/TRBV6-3
j_gene: TRBJ2-7
d_gene: .
CDR3aa: CASSYSTSTYEQYF

v_gene: TRBV6-6
j_gene: TRBJ2-7
d_gene: TRBD1
CDR3aa: CASSRPGQGYYEQYF